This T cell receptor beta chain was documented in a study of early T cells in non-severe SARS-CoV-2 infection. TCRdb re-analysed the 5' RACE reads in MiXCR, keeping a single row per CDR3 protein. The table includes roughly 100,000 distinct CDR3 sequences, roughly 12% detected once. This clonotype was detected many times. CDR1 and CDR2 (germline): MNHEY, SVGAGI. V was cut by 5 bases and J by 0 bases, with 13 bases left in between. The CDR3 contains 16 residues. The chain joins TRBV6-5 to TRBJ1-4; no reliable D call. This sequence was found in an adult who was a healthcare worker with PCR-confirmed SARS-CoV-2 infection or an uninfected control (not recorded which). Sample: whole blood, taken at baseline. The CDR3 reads CASSRLGPPTNEKLFF. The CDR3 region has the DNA TGTGCCAGCAGTCGCCTAGGTCCACCAACTAATGAAAAACTGTTTTTT.